The clone carrying this T cell receptor (beta chain) is medium-sized by share. The antigen is undetermined. The sample's time point: sample taken at primary tumor resection. Sequencing was performed on whole RNA extracted from tumor and nontumor lung tissue, or from frozen PBMC, and the material was left unsorted. MiXCR, applied by TCRdb to the 5' RACE reads, yields one record per CDR3 protein. The sample has a few thousand distinct CDR3 sequences, over 2% seen once. The data belong to a study of spatial heterogeneity in lung cancer. Study-wide findings and caveats: For tumor T cells, estimated coverage reached only approximately 7% (alpha) and about 12% (beta). Expanded alpha and beta TCR counts within tumors tracked tumor mutation counts.

This sequence originates from a male donor with early-stage non-small cell lung cancer. Sequenced material: lung tumor tissue, taken at surgery.

This CDR3 reads CASSYSWGWNSPLHF. CDR3 bases: TGTGCCAGCAGTTACTCGTGGGGTTGGAATTCACCCCTCCACTTT. The chain carries TRBV6-5 and TRBJ1-6; D ambiguous. V was trimmed by 0 bases and J by 7 bases, leaving 10 bases between them. This CDR3 comprises 15 residues. Germline CDR1 MNHEY, CDR2 SVGAGI.